This T cell receptor beta chain was recovered during a study of OX40 agonist ivuxolimab in advanced cancers. From germline, CDR1 is MNHNS and CDR2 SASEGT. CDR3 length: 14 residues. The ends lost 10 bases at V and 2 bases at J; junction bases unmatched: 7. Individuals having autoimmune disease history or systemic immunosuppression were not enrolled. Assay: immunoSEQ multiplex PCR; the TCRdb copy retains only in-frame clones and omits some. The sample holds tens of thousands of clones; roughly 85% are singletons and the top ten take approximately 2%. The sample in question was CD4+ or CD8+ T cells sorted from blood, obtained in a trial of the OX40 agonist ivuxolimab. This TCR was recovered from an adult with an advanced solid tumor such as melanoma, head and neck, liver or kidney cancer. The V call is TRBV6-1, the J call TRBJ1-2; 10 positions match TRBD1. The CDR3 DNA is TGTGCCATCACCACGGGACAGGGGAACTATGGCTACACCTTC. Amino acids: CAITTGQGNYGYTF.